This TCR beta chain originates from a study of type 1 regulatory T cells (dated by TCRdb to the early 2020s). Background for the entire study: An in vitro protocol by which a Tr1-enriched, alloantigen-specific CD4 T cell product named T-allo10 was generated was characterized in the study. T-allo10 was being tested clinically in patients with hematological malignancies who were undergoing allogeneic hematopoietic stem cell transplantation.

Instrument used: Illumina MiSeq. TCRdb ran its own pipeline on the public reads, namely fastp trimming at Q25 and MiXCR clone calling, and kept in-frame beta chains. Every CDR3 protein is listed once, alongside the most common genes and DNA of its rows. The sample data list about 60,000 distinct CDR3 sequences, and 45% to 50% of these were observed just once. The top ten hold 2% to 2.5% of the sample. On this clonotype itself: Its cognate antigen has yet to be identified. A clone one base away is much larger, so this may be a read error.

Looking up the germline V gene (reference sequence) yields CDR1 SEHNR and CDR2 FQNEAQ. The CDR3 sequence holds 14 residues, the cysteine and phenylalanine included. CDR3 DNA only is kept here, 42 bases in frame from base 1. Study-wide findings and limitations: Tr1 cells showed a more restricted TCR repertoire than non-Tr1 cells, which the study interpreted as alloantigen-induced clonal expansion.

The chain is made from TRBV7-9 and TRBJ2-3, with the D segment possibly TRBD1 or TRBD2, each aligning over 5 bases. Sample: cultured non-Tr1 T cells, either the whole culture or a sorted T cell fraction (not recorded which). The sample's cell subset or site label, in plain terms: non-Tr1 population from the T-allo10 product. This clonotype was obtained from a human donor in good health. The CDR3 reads CASSTTGTRDMQYF. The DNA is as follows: TGTGCCAGCAGCACTACCGGGACCCGCGATATGCAGTATTTT.